This entry concerns a single T cell receptor beta chain. One end of the junction varies from germline; a read error may be responsible. Use of 60 Vbeta and 13 Jbeta primers characterized the PCR. Sequencing was performed with immunoSEQ multiplex PCR; in TCRdb, only in-frame clones are kept and a portion is missing. The sample lists under 250,000 clones, around 80% occurring once. These data come from a study of cytomegalovirus exposure and HLA in healthy donors. The length of the CDR3 is 14 residues. CDR1 is SSHAT, CDR2 FNYEAQ, per germline (reference sequence). The receptor was isolated from a man in his late teens or twenties in good health and CMV-seronegative. The chain joins TRBV7-7 to TRBJ2-1; TRBD2 might be the D (6 bases). The specimen was PBMCs. CDR3 sequence: CASSPGSRVNEQFF. The CDR3 DNA sequence: TGTGCTAGCAGCCCCGGGAGCAGGGTCAATGAGCAGTTCTTC. Variable domain in full (rest from reference TRBV7-7 and TRBJ2-1): GAGVSQSPRYKVTKRGQDVTLRCDPISSHATLYWYQQALGQGPEFLTYFNYEAQPDKSGLPSDRFSAERPEGSISTLTIQRTEQRDSAMYRCASSPGSRVNEQFFGPGTRLTVL.